The TCR beta chain described here comes from a study of blood T cell repertoires in COVID-19. Study background: Whether acute or convalescent, the COVID-19 samples came from the United States, Italy and Spain.

Participants, about 18 to 89 years old, spanned some 23 US areas. The study counted Cohort 3 donors as recovered given two negative PCRs, clearance, or symptom resolution. The CDR3 spans 15 residues. Germline V CDR1 and CDR2: SGHAT, FQNNGV. V shed 5 bases and J 7 bases; nucleotides not matched to a gene: 7. Profiling relied on immunoSEQ multiplex PCR, and the TCRdb table lists in-frame clones only, not all of them. The sample holds fewer than 250,000 clones, 84% seen once. The chain couples TRBV11-2 to TRBJ1-5; 11 bases agree with TRBD1. The TCR comes from a man in his sixties who had recovered from COVID-19. What was sequenced was PBMCs or T cells enriched from blood (not recorded which). As DNA, the CDR3 is TGTGCCAGCAGCCCAGGACAGGGGGCCCACCAGCCCCAGCATTTT. Protein sequence: CASSPGQGAHQPQHF.